This T cell receptor beta chain was documented in a study of T cells in Graves' hyperthyroidism and ophthalmopathy. Researchers amplified the TCR beta CDR3 regions from RNA transcripts. First-round RT-PCR targeting the TCR CDR3 was performed with the HTBI primer set. One entry per CDR3 protein results from TCRdb running MiXCR on the multiplex PCR reads. This table has roughly 580,000 distinct CDR3 sequences, 11% to 15% appearing once. Germline V gene sequence: CDR1 DFQATT, CDR2 SNEGSKA (reference sequence). The CDR3 sequence is 13 residues long. J gave up 4 bases and V 6 bases, and 7 bases lay outside the gene matches. Only a few counts were recorded for this clonotype.

The sequenced sample consisted of blood. The genes are TRBV20-1 and TRBJ2-7; TRBD1 matches 9 bases. The sequence was obtained from a woman under 40 with Graves' hyperthyroidism that later progressed to Graves' ophthalmopathy. The CDR3 DNA follows: TGCAGTGCCCGCTGGGACAGGGAATACGAGCAGTACTTC. Translation: CSARWDREYEQYF.